This T cell receptor (beta chain) was sequenced in a study of Tregs in tolerant kidney transplant recipients. Study details: Mixed chimerism was transient after nonmyeloablative marrow transplants from related graft donors.

The CDR3 is 15 residues long. Germline CDR1 and CDR2: MNHEY and SVGAGI. Between the trimmed V and J ends, which lost 7 bases and 0 bases, there was a span of 15 bases. Unstimulated Tregs (CD4+CD25+CD127-) and CD4+CD25- non-Tregs were sorted from PBMCs. A remark on this clone: Its target is not known.

Here immunoSEQ multiplex PCR was the method, and the copy in TCRdb shows in-frame clones only, minus some. The sample has fewer than 80,000 clones, around 98% seen once. The study's findings and limits: Biological reproducibility was not directly addressed, but technical replication error appeared minimal.

Specimen: Tregs from blood, collected before the transplant. V usage is TRBV6-5 and J usage is TRBJ1-1; possible D gene TRBD1, 5 bases. This TCR was sampled from a human donor who received a combined kidney and bone marrow transplant. CDR3 bases: TGTGCCAGCACCATCCGGCGGGGGATGAACACTGAAGCTTTCTTT. Translating gives CASTIRRGMNTEAFF.